Following are 9 T cell receptor beta chains from one sample sequenced in a study of cytomegalovirus exposure and HLA in healthy donors. PCR involved 60 Vbeta and 13 Jbeta primers. Data came from immunoSEQ multiplex PCR; TCRdb stores just in-frame clones and leaves some out. Of more than 150,000 clones listed, 75% to 85% were seen once; the top ten hold about 1.3%. Sequencing used PBMCs. The source is a girl aged 2 to 9 in good health and CMV-seropositive.

This sequence joins TRBV10-3 and TRBJ2-2; the match to TRBD2 covers 7 bases. The J segment lost 0 bases and the V segment lost 5 bases, leaving 3 bases of the junction unmatched. Looked up from germline, CDR1 is ENHRY and CDR2 is SYGVKD. CDR3 length: 15 residues. CDR3 DNA: TGTGCCATCAGTCCTAGCGGCGCGAACACCGGGGAGCTGTTTTTT. It translates to CAISPSGANTGELFF.

The chain links TRBV29-1 to TRBJ2-3; perhaps TRBD2 as D (6 bases). Trimming shortened V by 6 bases and J by 0 bases, and 13 bases separated the two germline ends. The CDR3 runs to 14 residues. The germline CDR1 and CDR2 sequences are SQVTM and ANQGSEA. As DNA, the CDR3 is TGCAGCGTCCCTCTAGCGTACAGCACAGATACGCAGTATTTT. As protein: CSVPLAYSTDTQYF.

This clone has more than one count but fewer than ten. The rearrangement joins TRBV6-5 to TRBJ2-1; 10 bases map to TRBD2. Per the germline V gene, CDR1 is MNHEY and CDR2 is SVGAGI. With 11 bases clipped from V and 6 bases from J, the junction kept 7 bases outside the gene matches. This CDR3 has 13 amino acids. The CDR3 DNA reads as TGTGCCTCCGCTAGCGGGAGATTCAATGAGCAGTTCTTC. It codes for CASASGRFNEQFF.

The gene calls are TRBV2 and TRBJ2-3; 9 bases fit TRBD2. The J segment lost 1 base and the V segment lost 7 bases, leaving 0 bases of the junction unmatched. Germline V gene data show CDR1 as SNHLY and CDR2 as FYNNEI. This CDR3 region has 13 residues. CDR3 nucleotide sequence: TGTGCCAGCAAGCGGGGGGGCACAGATACGCAGTATTTT. Its protein is CASKRGGTDTQYF. Looking up the rest from reference TRBV2 and TRBJ2-3 gives the full variable domain: EPEVTQTPSHQVTQMGQEVILRCVPISNHLYFYWYRQILGQKVEFLVSFYNNEISEKSEIFDDQFSVERPDGSNFTLKIRSTKLEDSAMYFCASKRGGTDTQYFGPGTRLTVL.

The chain joins TRBV30 to TRBJ2-6; possibly TRBD2 for D (5 bases). There are 14 residues in the CDR3. The V end was cut by 4 bases, the J end by 2 bases, with 9 bases between. Germline-derived CDR1 and CDR2 are GTSNPN and SVGIG (reference sequence). In DNA form, the CDR3 reads TGTGCCTGGACGACCGGGACTGGGGCCAACGTCCTGACTTTC. This codes for CAWTTGTGANVLTF.

This clone was picked up a small number of times. The chain employs TRBV4-2 and TRBJ1-1; no clear D gene. The germline V and J ends were trimmed by 0 bases and 11 bases, with 13 bases remaining between them. The germline V gene encodes CDR1 LGHNA and CDR2 YNFKEQ. CDR3 length equals 13 residues. The CDR3 reads CASSQEIGGNAFF. DNA of the CDR3: TGTGCCAGCAGCCAAGAGATTGGCGGTAATGCTTTCTTT.

V usage is TRBV28 and J usage is TRBJ1-1; no firm D call. With 4 bases removed from V and 1 base from J, the gap between germline ends came to 13 bases. The CDR3 is 15 amino acids. Germline values: CDR1 MDHEN, CDR2 SYDVKM. In DNA form, the CDR3 reads TGTGCCAGCAGTTCGCTTACAGAGGGGAACACTGAAGCTTTCTTT. This encodes CASSSLTEGNTEAFF.

The CDR3 coding sequence is TGCAGTGCTAACAGGGAGCAGTTCTTC. Protein sequence: CSANREQFF. The V gene is TRBV20-1, the J gene TRBJ2-1; D may be TRBD1 (5 bases). This CDR3 is 9 amino acids long. V lost 4 bases, J lost 10 bases, and 5 bases lay in between. Germline V gene data show CDR1 as DFQATT and CDR2 as SNEGSKA (reference sequence).

The chain employs TRBV11-2 and TRBJ2-3; D is unresolved. The CDR3 sequence is 13 residues long. CDR1 SGHAT and CDR2 FQNNGV come from the germline V gene. Trimming pared 5 bases from V and 4 bases from J, leaving 10 bases between. The CDR3 coding sequence is TGTGCCAGCAGCCGAGGCATGGCAGATACGCAGTATTTT. Its translation is CASSRGMADTQYF.